Reported below is one T cell receptor (beta chain). Its antigen is currently unknown. CDR3 length equals 14 residues. V lost 1 base and J lost 7, with 14 bases in between. Looked up from germline, CDR1 is LGHNA and CDR2 is YSLEER. Clones were sequenced by immunoSEQ multiplex PCR, and TCRdb holds only the in-frame ones, with some missing. The data show about 2.4 million clones, with 80% to 95% seen just once and more than 0.35% held by the top ten. Recent vaccinations or acute infections were absent in the healthy HIV-negative adult donors. This specimen belongs to a study of shared clonotypes between healthy human individuals. Overall study context: Each donor's CD8 memory used one plate, CD8 naive two, each CD4 subset three. Study conclusions and caveats: Relative to memory subsets, naive subsets generally showed larger estimated richness. What limited the represented genetic and exposure-history diversity was the small number of donors.

V gene TRBV4-3 combines with J gene TRBJ2-7; perhaps D is TRBD1 or TRBD2 (6 bases each). This clonotype was sampled from a man between 18 and 29 years old in good health. Some clones in this sample may be carry-over from other donors' samples. Sequencing was carried out using naive CD4+ T cells from PBMCs. The subset is: CD45RA+ positively selected. Here the CDR3 DNA reads TGCGCCAGCAGCCAAGTTCCATTAGGGGGGGAGCAGTACTTC. This codes for CASSQVPLGGEQYF.